The T cell receptor beta chain under discussion was sequenced for a study of OX40 agonist ivuxolimab in advanced cancers. Turning to the study itself: Averaging roughly 60 years in age, with a range of roughly 20 to 90, the cohort was approximately 87% male.

Exclusion of a patient followed from autoimmune disease history or systemic immunosuppression. This CDR3 region has 15 residues. V lost 0 bases, J lost 8 bases, and 8 bases stayed unmatched. The V gene's germline CDR1 is SGHRS and CDR2 YFSETQ. Profiling relied on immunoSEQ multiplex PCR, and the TCRdb table lists in-frame clones only, not all of them. This sample carries about 66,000 clones, 83% of them seen once, and the ten largest clones take roughly 2.4%. With regard to this clone: The antigen is undetermined.

Study-level findings and limits: Researchers did not determine the expanded peripheral T cells' antigen specificity. Dose levels from 0.1 to 3.0 mg/kg saw CD4+ and CD8+ blood T cells expand clonally by week 6.

The specimen comprised CD4+ or CD8+ T cells sorted from blood, sampled in a trial of the OX40 agonist ivuxolimab. This TCR was recovered from an adult with an advanced solid tumor such as melanoma, head and neck, liver or kidney cancer. This chain connects TRBV5-1 to TRBJ2-1; TRBD1 aligns across 7 bases. The CDR3, as DNA: TGCGCCAGCAGCTTGGAACCCGGGACAGTGTATGAGCAGTTCTTC. Translation gives CASSLEPGTVYEQFF.